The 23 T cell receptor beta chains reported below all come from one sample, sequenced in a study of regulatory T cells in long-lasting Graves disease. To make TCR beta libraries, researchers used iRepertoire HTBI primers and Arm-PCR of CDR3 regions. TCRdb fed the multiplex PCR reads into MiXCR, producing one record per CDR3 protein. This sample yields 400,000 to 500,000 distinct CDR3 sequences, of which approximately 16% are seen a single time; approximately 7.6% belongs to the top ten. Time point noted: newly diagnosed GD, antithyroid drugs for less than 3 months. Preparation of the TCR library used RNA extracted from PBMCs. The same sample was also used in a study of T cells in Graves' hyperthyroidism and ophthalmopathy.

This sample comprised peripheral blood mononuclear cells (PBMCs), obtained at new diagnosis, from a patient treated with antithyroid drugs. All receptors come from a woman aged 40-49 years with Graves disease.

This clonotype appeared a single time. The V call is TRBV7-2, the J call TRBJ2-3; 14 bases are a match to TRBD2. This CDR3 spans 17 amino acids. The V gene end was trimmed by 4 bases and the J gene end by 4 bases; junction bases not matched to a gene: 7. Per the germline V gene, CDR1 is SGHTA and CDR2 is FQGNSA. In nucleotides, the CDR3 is TGTGCCAGCAGCTCCGGGACTAGCGGGAGTAGGGCAGATACGCAGTATTTT. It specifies CASSSGTSGSRADTQYF.

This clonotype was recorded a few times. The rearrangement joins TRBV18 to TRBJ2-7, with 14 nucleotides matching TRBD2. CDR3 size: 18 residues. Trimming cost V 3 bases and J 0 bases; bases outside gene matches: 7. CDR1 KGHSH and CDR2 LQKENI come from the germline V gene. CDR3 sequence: CASSPRGLAGVLSYEQYF. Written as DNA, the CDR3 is TGTGCCAGCTCACCGAGGGGACTAGCGGGAGTTCTCTCCTACGAGCAGTACTTC.

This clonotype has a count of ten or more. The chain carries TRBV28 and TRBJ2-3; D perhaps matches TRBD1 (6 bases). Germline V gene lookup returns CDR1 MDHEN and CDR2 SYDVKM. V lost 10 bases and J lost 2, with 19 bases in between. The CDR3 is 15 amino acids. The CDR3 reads CATAQGILPTDTQYF. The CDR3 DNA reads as TGTGCCACCGCACAGGGTATTTTACCCACAGATACGCAGTATTTT.

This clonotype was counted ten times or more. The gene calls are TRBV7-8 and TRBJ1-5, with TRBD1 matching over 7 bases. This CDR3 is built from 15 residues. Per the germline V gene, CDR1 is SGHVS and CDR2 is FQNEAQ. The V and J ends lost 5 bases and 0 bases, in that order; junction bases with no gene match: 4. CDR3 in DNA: TGTGCCAGCAGCCCAACAGGGGATAGCAATCAGCCCCAGCATTTT. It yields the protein CASSPTGDSNQPQHF.

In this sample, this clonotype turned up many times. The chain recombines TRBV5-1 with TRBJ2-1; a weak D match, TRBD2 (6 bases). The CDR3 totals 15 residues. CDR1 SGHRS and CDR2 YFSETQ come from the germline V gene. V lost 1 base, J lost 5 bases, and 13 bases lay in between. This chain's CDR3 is CASSLIGGGNNEQFF. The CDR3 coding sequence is TGCGCCAGCAGCTTGATCGGGGGAGGTAACAATGAGCAGTTCTTC.

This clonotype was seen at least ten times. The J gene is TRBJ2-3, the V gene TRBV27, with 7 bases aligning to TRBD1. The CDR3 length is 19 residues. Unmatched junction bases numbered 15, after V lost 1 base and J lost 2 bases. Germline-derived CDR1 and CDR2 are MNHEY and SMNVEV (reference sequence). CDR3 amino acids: CASSLYPPDRVPSTDTQYF. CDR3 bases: TGTGCCAGCAGTTTATACCCGCCTGACAGGGTCCCCTCCACAGATACGCAGTATTTT.

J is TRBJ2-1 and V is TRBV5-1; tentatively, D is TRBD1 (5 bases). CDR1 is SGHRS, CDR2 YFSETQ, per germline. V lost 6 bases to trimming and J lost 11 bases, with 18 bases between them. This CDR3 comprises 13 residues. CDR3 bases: TGCGCCAGCATGCTTTATGGGGCGAATCAGCAGTTCTTC. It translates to CASMLYGANQQFF.

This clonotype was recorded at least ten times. CDR3 bases: TGTGCCAGCAGTCAACAGGGAATGCGCAATGAGCAGTTCTTC. Translation: CASSQQGMRNEQFF. The chain uses TRBV12-3 or TRBV12-4 and TRBJ2-1; TRBD1 might be the D (6 bases). This CDR3 spans 14 amino acids. V was cut by 5 bases and J by 6 bases, with 14 bases left in between.

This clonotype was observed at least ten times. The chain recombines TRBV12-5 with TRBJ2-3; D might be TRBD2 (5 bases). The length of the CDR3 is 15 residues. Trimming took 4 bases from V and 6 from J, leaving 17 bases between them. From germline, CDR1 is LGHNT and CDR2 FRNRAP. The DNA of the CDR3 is TGTGCTAGTGGTTCTTCCCGGGAAGGAGGTGATACGCAGTATTTT. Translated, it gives CASGSSREGGDTQYF.

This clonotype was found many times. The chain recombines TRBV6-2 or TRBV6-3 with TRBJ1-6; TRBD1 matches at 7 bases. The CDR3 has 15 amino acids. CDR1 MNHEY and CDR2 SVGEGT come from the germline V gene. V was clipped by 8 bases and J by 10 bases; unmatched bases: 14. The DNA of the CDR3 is TGTGCCAGCTCCGGAAGATCCAGGGGGGACTCACCCCTCCACTTT. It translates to CASSGRSRGDSPLHF.

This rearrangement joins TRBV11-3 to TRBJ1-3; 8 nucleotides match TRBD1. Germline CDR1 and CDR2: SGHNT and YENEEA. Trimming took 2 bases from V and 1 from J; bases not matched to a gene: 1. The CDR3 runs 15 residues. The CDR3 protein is CASSLQGASGNTIYF. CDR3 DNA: TGTGCCAGCAGCTTACAGGGGGCGTCTGGAAACACCATATATTTT.

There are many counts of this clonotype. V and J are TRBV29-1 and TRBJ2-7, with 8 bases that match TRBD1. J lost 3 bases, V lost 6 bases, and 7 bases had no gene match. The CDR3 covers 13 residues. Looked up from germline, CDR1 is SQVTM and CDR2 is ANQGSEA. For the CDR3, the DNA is TGCAGCGTCCGGCAGGGGGCCTACTACGAGCAGTACTTC. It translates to CSVRQGAYYEQYF.

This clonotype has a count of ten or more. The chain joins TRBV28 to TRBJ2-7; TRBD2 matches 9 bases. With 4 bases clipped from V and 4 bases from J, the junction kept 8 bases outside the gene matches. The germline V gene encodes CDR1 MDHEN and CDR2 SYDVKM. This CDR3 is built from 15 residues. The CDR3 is CASSSPSGMRYEQYF. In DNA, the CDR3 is TGTGCCAGCAGTTCTCCTAGCGGGATGAGATACGAGCAGTACTTC.

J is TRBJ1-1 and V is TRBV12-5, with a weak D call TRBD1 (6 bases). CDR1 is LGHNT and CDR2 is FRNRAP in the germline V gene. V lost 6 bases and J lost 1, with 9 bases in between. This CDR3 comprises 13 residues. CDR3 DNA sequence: TGTGCTAGTGGACTGGGACAGAACACTGAAGCTTTCTTT. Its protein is CASGLGQNTEAFF.

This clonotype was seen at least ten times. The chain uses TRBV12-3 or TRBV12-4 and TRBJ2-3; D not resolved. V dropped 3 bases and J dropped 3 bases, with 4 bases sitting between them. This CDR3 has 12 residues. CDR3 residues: CASSFRTDTQYF. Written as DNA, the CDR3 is TGTGCCAGCAGTTTTAGGACAGATACGCAGTATTTT.

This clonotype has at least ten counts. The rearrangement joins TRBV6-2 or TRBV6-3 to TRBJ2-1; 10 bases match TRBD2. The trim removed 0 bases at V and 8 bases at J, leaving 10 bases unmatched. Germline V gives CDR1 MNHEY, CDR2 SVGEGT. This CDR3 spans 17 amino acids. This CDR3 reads CASSYSPLAGDLDEQFF. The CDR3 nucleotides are TGTGCCAGCAGTTACTCACCCCTAGCGGGAGACCTCGATGAGCAGTTCTTC.

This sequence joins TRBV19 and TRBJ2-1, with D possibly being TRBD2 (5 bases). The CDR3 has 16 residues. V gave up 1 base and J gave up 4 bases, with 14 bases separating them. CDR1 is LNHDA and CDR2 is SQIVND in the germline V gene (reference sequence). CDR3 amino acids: CASSIGRAPGYNEQFF. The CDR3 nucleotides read TGTGCCAGTAGTATAGGTCGGGCACCGGGGTACAATGAGCAGTTCTTC.

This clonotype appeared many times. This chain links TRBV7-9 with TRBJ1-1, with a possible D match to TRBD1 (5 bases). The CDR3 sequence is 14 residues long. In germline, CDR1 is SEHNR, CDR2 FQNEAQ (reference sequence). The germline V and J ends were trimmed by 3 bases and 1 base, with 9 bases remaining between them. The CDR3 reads CASSLWGGNTEAFF. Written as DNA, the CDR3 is TGTGCCAGCAGCTTGTGGGGGGGGAACACTGAAGCTTTCTTT.

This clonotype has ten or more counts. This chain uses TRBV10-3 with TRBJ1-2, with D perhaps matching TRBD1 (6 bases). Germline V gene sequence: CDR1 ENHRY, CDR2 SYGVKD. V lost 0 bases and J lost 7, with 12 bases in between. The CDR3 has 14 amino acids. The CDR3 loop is CAISESLTGGGYTF. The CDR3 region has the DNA TGTGCCATCAGTGAGTCGTTGACAGGCGGTGGCTACACCTTC.

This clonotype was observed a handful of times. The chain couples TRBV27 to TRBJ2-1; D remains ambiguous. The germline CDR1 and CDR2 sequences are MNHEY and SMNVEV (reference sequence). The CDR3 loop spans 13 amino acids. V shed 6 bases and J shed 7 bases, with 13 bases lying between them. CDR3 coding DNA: TGTGCCAGCAGCTATGGGGATCGAAATGAGCAGTTCTTC. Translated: CASSYGDRNEQFF.

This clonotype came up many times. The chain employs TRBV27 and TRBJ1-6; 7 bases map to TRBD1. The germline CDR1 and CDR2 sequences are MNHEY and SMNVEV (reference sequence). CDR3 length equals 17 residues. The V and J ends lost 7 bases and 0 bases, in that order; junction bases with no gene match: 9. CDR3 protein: CASKSGTGVSYNSPLHF. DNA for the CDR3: TGTGCCAGCAAGTCCGGTACAGGGGTCTCCTATAATTCACCCCTCCACTTT.

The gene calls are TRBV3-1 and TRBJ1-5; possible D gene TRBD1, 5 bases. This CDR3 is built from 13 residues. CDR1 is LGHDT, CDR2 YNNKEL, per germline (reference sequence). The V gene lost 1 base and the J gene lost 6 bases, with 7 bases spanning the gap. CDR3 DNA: TGTGCCAGCAGCCAAGGAGGGGTTCAGCCCCAGCATTTT. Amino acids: CASSQGGVQPQHF.

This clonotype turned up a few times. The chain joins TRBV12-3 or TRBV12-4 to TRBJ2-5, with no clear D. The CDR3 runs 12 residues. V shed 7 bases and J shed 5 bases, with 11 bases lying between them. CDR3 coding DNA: TGTGCCAGCACCCTAACCTGGGAGACCCAGTACTTC. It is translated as CASTLTWETQYF.